This entry lists 28 T cell receptor delta chains sequenced from one sample in a study of Vδ1+ human thymocytes. Points from the study as a whole: Thymic TRG and TRD repertoires appeared highly polyclonal, with Gaussian CDR3 length distributions.

RNA was extracted from the cells and then reverse transcribed. Multiplex PCR used pooled V-gene forward primers and a constant-region reverse primer to amplify CDR3s. TCRdb repeated clone calling on the multiplex PCR reads with CATT. The repertoire holds about 75,000 delta-chain clones, about 38% seen once, with roughly 0.26% in the top ten. No antigen is known for these receptors. The sequenced sample consisted of Vdelta1+ gamma-delta thymocytes from the thymus. Indicated subset: FACS-sorted CD3+ TCRalphabeta- TCRVdelta1+ TCRVdelta2- thymocytes. These receptors came from a boy under two years old who had congenital heart surgery.

V and J are TRDV2 and TRDJ1; the match to TRDD3 covers 12 bases. CDR3 size: 17 residues. V was pared by 3 bases and J by 3 bases, with 10 bases of the junction left unmatched. Germline lookup yields CDR1 GEAIGNYY and CDR2 EKD. The CDR3 sequence is CACDFRTGGYIADKLIF. The CDR3 DNA follows: TGTGCCTGTGACTTCCGTACTGGGGGATACATCGCCGATAAACTCATCTTT.

V is TRDV1 and J is TRDJ1; D gene ambiguous. Germline V lookup: CDR1 TSWWSYY, CDR2 QGS. CDR3 size: 18 residues. Trimming stripped 1 base from V and 0 bases from J, with 18 bases between. CDR3 residues: CALGEQGGERRYTDKLIF. In nucleotides, the CDR3 is TGTGCTCTTGGGGAACAAGGCGGAGAAAGGAGGTACACCGATAAACTCATCTTT.

This clone occurred a few times. The chain is built from TRDV1 and TRDJ1; 9 positions match TRDD3. The germline V gene has CDR1 TSWWSYY and CDR2 QGS. Losses at the gene ends were 4 bases for V and 0 bases for J; bases not matched to a gene: 18. This CDR3 spans 20 amino acids. CDR3 in amino acids: CALGALLRGGYPFNTDKLIF. CDR3 DNA sequence: TGTGCTCTTGGGGCCCTACTACGGGGGGGATACCCCTTTAACACCGATAAACTCATCTTT.

The chain uses TRDV1 and TRDJ1; 9 bases align to TRDD3. There are 20 residues in the CDR3. Germline V lookup: CDR1 TSWWSYY, CDR2 QGS. Trimming removed 5 bases from V and 3 bases from J; junction bases left unmatched: 22. This CDR3 is CALGSRPFLDRGILSDKLIF. The CDR3 DNA is TGTGCTCTTGGGAGCCGACCGTTTCTAGATCGGGGGATACTGTCCGATAAACTCATCTTT.

Regarding this clone: A read error may account for a junction end that differs from germline. The chain recombines TRDV1 with TRDJ1; 10 bases match TRDD3. CDR1 is TSWWSYY and CDR2 is QGS in the germline V gene. The CDR3 sequence is 22 residues long. The CDR3, as DNA: TGCGCTCTTGTCATACAACGAGGCCTGTTCGTACTGGGGGATCCCGACACCGATAAACTCATCTTT. Translating it yields CALVIQRGLFVLGDPDTDKLIF.

The V and J genes are TRDV1 and TRDJ1; no reliable D call. Trimming shortened V by 4 bases and J by 8 bases, and 14 bases separated the two germline ends. The CDR3 is made up of 13 amino acids. Per germline, CDR1 TSWWSYY and CDR2 QGS. The CDR3 nucleotides read TGTGCTCTTGGGGGCGGGACTGTGTCCAAACTCATCTTT. Translating it yields CALGGGTVSKLIF.

The genes are TRDV1 and TRDJ1, with a possible D match to TRDD2 (5 bases). Trimming shortened V by 4 bases and J by 0 bases, and 15 bases separated the two germline ends. CDR3 size: 16 residues. The germline gives CDR1 TSWWSYY, CDR2 QGS. CDR3 nucleotide sequence: TGTGCTCTTGGGGGAGCTCATATTTCCTACACCGATAAACTCATCTTT. This codes for CALGGAHISYTDKLIF.

This chain links TRDV1 with TRDJ1, with 8 bases identical to TRDD3. Per germline, CDR1 TSWWSYY and CDR2 QGS. The CDR3 length is 20 residues. V lost 5 bases and J lost 1; bases outside the gene matches: 21. The CDR3 nucleotides read TGTGCTCTTGGGCCTCATCTTCCCCACAGTCCTGGGGGACCCACCGATAAACTCATCTTT. Amino acids: CALGPHLPHSPGGPTDKLIF.

The rearrangement links TRDV1 to TRDJ1, with 11 bases matching TRDD3. The junction had 23 bases not matched to a gene; V was cut back by 9 bases and J by 2 bases. Germline loops: CDR1 TSWWSYY, CDR2 QGS. The CDR3 has 20 residues. The CDR3 DNA reads TGTGCTCTCCGATCTTCCTACTCTGGGGGATACCGGGGGGATACCGATAAACTCATCTTT. Protein product: CALRSSYSGGYRGDTDKLIF.

Many counts were recorded for this clone. The V gene is TRDV2, the J gene TRDJ1; TRDD3 aligns across 11 bases. Germline V gives CDR1 GEAIGNYY, CDR2 EKD. CDR3 length: 18 residues. J was trimmed by 0 bases and V by 2 bases; bases with no gene match: 10. In DNA, the CDR3 is TGTGCCTGTGACAAAGATTCGGGCTGGGGGATACACACCGATAAACTCATCTTT. Translated, it gives CACDKDSGWGIHTDKLIF.

This clone occurred a few times. The J gene is TRDJ1, the V gene TRDV1; possibly TRDD3 for D (5 bases). Between the trimmed V and J ends, which lost 2 bases and 0 bases, there was a span of 16 bases. This CDR3 has 17 residues. CDR1 is TSWWSYY, CDR2 QGS, per germline. The CDR3 DNA sequence: TGTGCTCTTGGGGAAAGGGGGGTCGTACGATACACCGATAAACTCATCTTT. Translation gives CALGERGVVRYTDKLIF.

This clone has a handful of counts. The genes are TRDV1 and TRDJ1, with 13 bases fitting TRDD3. The CDR3 is 26 amino acids. Germline CDR1 TSWWSYY, CDR2 QGS. V shed 3 bases and J 3 bases; nucleotides not matched to a gene: 34. The CDR3 reads CALGDPPPTYLLLGDTRSFEADKLIF. CDR3 coding DNA: TGTGCTCTTGGGGATCCACCTCCTACGTACCTTTTACTGGGGGATACGCGGTCTTTTGAAGCCGATAAACTCATCTTT.

The chain uses TRDV1 and TRDJ1; 9 bases line up with TRDD2. Germline trimming cut 3 bases from V and 0 bases from J; bases unmatched to any gene: 20. Germline V gene lookup returns CDR1 TSWWSYY and CDR2 QGS. The CDR3 is 21 amino acids. For the CDR3, the DNA is TGTGCTCTTGGGGAGGCCCCCACCTCCCTTCCTACAATGACGTACACCGATAAACTCATCTTT. It yields the protein CALGEAPTSLPTMTYTDKLIF.

This clone was observed a handful of times. This chain uses TRDV1 with TRDJ1; the D is unclear. Germline CDR1 is TSWWSYY and CDR2 is QGS. V lost 1 base to trimming and J lost 2 bases, with 17 bases between them. The CDR3 is 17 amino acids. CDR3 loop: CALGEQVSGWSTDKLIF. The CDR3 DNA reads as TGTGCTCTTGGGGAACAAGTAAGCGGGTGGTCAACCGATAAACTCATCTTT.

The rearrangement joins TRDV1 to TRDJ1; D unresolved. CDR3 length: 22 residues. The V gene lost 4 bases and the J gene lost 0 bases, with 33 bases spanning the gap. The germline V gene has CDR1 TSWWSYY and CDR2 QGS. The CDR3 here is CALGGHPIAGRPRPPYTDKLIF. Written as DNA, the CDR3 is TGTGCTCTTGGGGGGCACCCTATTGCCGGGAGGCCCAGACCTCCGTACACCGATAAACTCATCTTT.

The table lists this clone with a few counts. The chain has TRDV1 and TRDJ1, with 10 nucleotides matching TRDD3. CDR1 and CDR2 (germline): TSWWSYY, QGS. V dropped 1 base and J dropped 1; count of bases not matched to a gene: 18. The CDR3 runs 21 residues. The CDR3 is CALGEHKPSTGGSLLTDKLIF. The DNA of the CDR3 is TGTGCTCTTGGGGAACATAAGCCGAGTACTGGGGGATCCTTACTCACCGATAAACTCATCTTT.

This chain links TRDV1 with TRDJ1, with 8 bases identical to TRDD3. The V gene's germline CDR1 is TSWWSYY and CDR2 QGS. This CDR3 comprises 20 residues. The ends lost 2 bases at V and 0 bases at J; junction bases unmatched: 17. The CDR3 loop is CALGETPWEDWGAYTDKLIF. The CDR3 DNA reads TGTGCTCTTGGGGAAACCCCCTGGGAGGACTGGGGGGCGTACACCGATAAACTCATCTTT.

The chain is built from TRDV1 and TRDJ1; 7 bases match TRDD2. CDR3 length: 18 amino acids. Germline assignment: CDR1 TSWWSYY and CDR2 QGS. The V and J ends lost 0 bases and 1 base, in that order; junction bases with no gene match: 11. CDR3: CALGELFVPTLLTDKLIF. The CDR3 region has the DNA TGTGCTCTTGGGGAACTGTTTGTTCCTACCCTCCTCACCGATAAACTCATCTTT.

This clone was counted a few times. The J gene is TRDJ2, the V gene TRDV1; D gene unclear. Germline CDR1 is TSWWSYY and CDR2 is QGS. Between the trimmed V and J ends, which lost 4 bases and 4 bases, there was a span of 19 bases. CDR3 length: 17 amino acids. CDR3 sequence: CALGAPHWTAPTAQLFF. In nucleotides, the CDR3 is TGTGCTCTTGGGGCTCCTCATTGGACGGCCCCGACAGCACAACTCTTCTTT.

A remark on this clone: The identical CDR3 is also encoded by other nucleotide sequences in the sample. The chain employs TRDV1 and TRDJ1, with unresolved D. V lost 1 base to trimming and J lost 0 bases, with 9 bases between them. The CDR3 has 15 amino acids. Germline V gene lookup returns CDR1 TSWWSYY and CDR2 QGS. CDR3 bases: TGTGCTCTTGGGGAACGGCCCTCGTACACCGATAAACTCATCTTT. This sequence encodes CALGERPSYTDKLIF.

The rearrangement links TRDV1 to TRDJ1, with 12 nucleotides matching TRDD3. This CDR3 is built from 23 residues. V shed 2 bases and J 3 bases; nucleotides not matched to a gene: 25. Germline lookup yields CDR1 TSWWSYY and CDR2 QGS. Written as DNA, the CDR3 is TGTGCTCTTGGGGAAGCGTGGTCCTTCCTACCCATACTGGGGGATACCGTCCCCGATAAACTCATCTTT. Protein product: CALGEAWSFLPILGDTVPDKLIF.

V is TRDV1 and J is TRDJ1; D perhaps matches TRDD3 (6 bases). V was shortened by 4 bases and J by 11 bases, with 23 bases between the two germline ends. The CDR3 contains 15 residues. Germline CDR1 TSWWSYY, CDR2 QGS. The CDR3 sequence is CALGASHGGPRRLIF. In nucleotides, the CDR3 is TGTGCTCTTGGGGCTTCCCACGGGGGACCCCGTCGTCTCATCTTT.

The V call is TRDV1, the J call TRDJ1; 7 nucleotides align to TRDD3. After removal of 3 bases from V and 4 bases from J, the junction contained 20 bases not matched to a gene. Germline V gene sequence: CDR1 TSWWSYY, CDR2 QGS. The CDR3 has 19 amino acids. The CDR3 sequence is CALGEPTPVLGIRGDKLIF. CDR3 in DNA: TGTGCTCTTGGGGAGCCAACCCCGGTACTGGGGATTAGGGGCGATAAACTCATCTTT.

This chain links TRDV1 with TRDJ1; D may be TRDD3 (6 bases). CDR1 is TSWWSYY and CDR2 is QGS in the germline V gene. This CDR3 has 16 residues. Trimming shortened V by 1 base and J by 7 bases, and 19 bases separated the two germline ends. CDR3: CALGEPHGGLAVKLIF. CDR3 bases: TGTGCTCTTGGGGAACCACACGGGGGACTGGCCGTTAAACTCATCTTT.

This clone was found a few times. This rearrangement joins TRDV1 to TRDJ1, with no clear D. Trimming pared 0 bases from V and 0 bases from J, leaving 23 bases between. Germline loops: CDR1 TSWWSYY, CDR2 QGS. The length of the CDR3 is 20 residues. As DNA, the CDR3 is TGTGCTCTTGGGGAACTCCGGACTGCCCCTCCCCCTAATTACACCGATAAACTCATCTTT. Translation: CALGELRTAPPPNYTDKLIF.

The chain carries TRDV1 and TRDJ1, with 11 bases lining up with TRDD3. The CDR3 is 22 residues long. Per the germline V gene, CDR1 is TSWWSYY and CDR2 is QGS. V lost 3 bases to trimming and J lost 3 bases; unmatched junction nucleotides: 24. The CDR3 reads CALGDLPSYDYVYWGISDKLIF. The DNA of the CDR3 is TGTGCTCTTGGGGACCTCCCTTCCTACGATTACGTATACTGGGGGATATCCGATAAACTCATCTTT.

This clone has only a few counts. The chain uses TRDV1 and TRDJ1, with a weak D call TRDD3 (6 bases). Germline assignment: CDR1 TSWWSYY and CDR2 QGS. Trimming removed 3 bases from V and 3 bases from J, with 14 bases in between. The CDR3 consists of 15 residues. The CDR3 loop reads CALGERVGAADKLIF. The CDR3 region has the DNA TGTGCTCTTGGGGAGCGGGTGGGGGCTGCCGATAAACTCATCTTT.

The chain joins TRDV1 to TRDJ1; 12 nucleotides line up with TRDD3. This CDR3 has 19 residues. CDR1 and CDR2 (germline): TSWWSYY, QGS. After removal of 2 bases from V and 0 bases from J, the junction contained 10 bases not matched to a gene. CDR3 sequence: CALGEFVGTGGYNTDKLIF. CDR3 nucleotide sequence: TGTGCTCTTGGGGAATTCGTAGGTACTGGGGGATACAACACCGATAAACTCATCTTT.